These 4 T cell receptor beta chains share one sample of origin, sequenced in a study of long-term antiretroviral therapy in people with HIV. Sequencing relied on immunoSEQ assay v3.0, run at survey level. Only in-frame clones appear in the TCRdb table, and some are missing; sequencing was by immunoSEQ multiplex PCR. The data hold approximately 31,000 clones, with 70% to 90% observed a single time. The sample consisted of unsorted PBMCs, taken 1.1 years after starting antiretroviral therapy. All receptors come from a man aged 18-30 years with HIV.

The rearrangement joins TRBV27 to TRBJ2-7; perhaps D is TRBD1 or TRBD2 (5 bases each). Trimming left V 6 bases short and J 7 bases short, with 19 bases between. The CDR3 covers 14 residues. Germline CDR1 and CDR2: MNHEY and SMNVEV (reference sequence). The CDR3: CASRARDGTVEQYF. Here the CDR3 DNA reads TGTGCCAGCAGGGCCCGGGACGGGACCGTTGAGCAGTACTTC.

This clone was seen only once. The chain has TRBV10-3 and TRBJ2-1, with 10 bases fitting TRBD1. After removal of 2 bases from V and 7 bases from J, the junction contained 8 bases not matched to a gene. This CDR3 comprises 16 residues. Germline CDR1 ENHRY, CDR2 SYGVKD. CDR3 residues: CAISEPRTGGWNEQFF. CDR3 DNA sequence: TGTGCCATCAGTGAGCCTCGGACAGGGGGTTGGAATGAGCAGTTCTTC.

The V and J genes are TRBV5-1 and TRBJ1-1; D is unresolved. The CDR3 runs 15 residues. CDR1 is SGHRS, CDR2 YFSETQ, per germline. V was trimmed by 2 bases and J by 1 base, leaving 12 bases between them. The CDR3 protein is CASSFGGNTNTEAFF. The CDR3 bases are TGCGCCAGCAGCTTCGGCGGTAACACGAACACTGAAGCTTTCTTT.

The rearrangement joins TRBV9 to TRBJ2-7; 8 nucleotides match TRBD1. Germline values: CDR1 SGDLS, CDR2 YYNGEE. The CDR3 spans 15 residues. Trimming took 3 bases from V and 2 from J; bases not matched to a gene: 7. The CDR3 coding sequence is TGTGCCAGCAGCGAAACGGGACAGGCCCCCTACGAGCAGTACTTC. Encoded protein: CASSETGQAPYEQYF.